The 20 T cell receptor beta chains listed next were all sequenced from one sample in a study of a mutant IDH1 vaccine in newly diagnosed glioma. Sequenced by immunoSEQ multiplex PCR; TCRdb stores in-frame clones only, minus some. The table lists tens of thousands of clones, around 78% of them singletons, with 5.5% in the top ten. Noted time point: week 5, during vaccination. The vaccine gave 300 ug of a 20-mer mutant IDH1 peptide subcutaneously per dose. These TCRs are of unknown antigen specificity. The sample consisted of PBMCs, taken from a glioma patient whose treatment included an IDH1 peptide vaccine. All receptors come from a man aged 35-49 years with glioma.

The chain has TRBV6-1 and TRBJ1-1, with D uncertain. The V end was cut by 7 bases, the J end by 6 bases, with 21 bases between. CDR3 length: 15 residues. Germline CDR1 is MNHNS and CDR2 is SASEGT. The CDR3 nucleotides read TGTGCCAGCATCGTACGCTCAGCCCCGGCGCCTGAAGCTTTCTTT. Translation: CASIVRSAPAPEAFF.

V and J are TRBV13 and TRBJ1-2; D gene ambiguous. The CDR3 length is 14 residues. The germline V and J ends were trimmed by 0 bases and 3 bases, with 8 bases remaining between them. In germline, CDR1 is PRHDT, CDR2 FYEKMQ (reference sequence). CDR3 protein: CASSLGLGYYGYTF. CDR3 in DNA: TGTGCCAGCAGCTTAGGCCTGGGGTACTATGGCTACACCTTC. Together with reference TRBV13 and TRBJ1-2, the CDR3 gives the full variable domain: AAGVIQSPRHLIKEKRETATLKCYPIPRHDTVYWYQQGPGQDPQFLISFYEKMQSDKGSIPDRFSAQQFSDYHSELNMSSLELGDSALYFCASSLGLGYYGYTFGSGTRLTVV.

V usage is TRBV7-9 and J usage is TRBJ1-4; 7 bases fit TRBD1. CDR1 SEHNR and CDR2 FQNEAQ come from the germline V gene (reference sequence). This CDR3 has 14 residues. V dropped 5 bases and J dropped 8; count of bases not matched to a gene: 8. The DNA for the CDR3 is TGTGCCAGCAGCCCGATTACAGGGGCCGAAAAACTGTTTTTT. The encoded protein is CASSPITGAEKLFF.

V usage is TRBV30 and J usage is TRBJ2-7; either TRBD1 or TRBD2 may fit D (6 bases each). The CDR3 is 12 amino acids. Trimming cost V 2 bases and J 3 bases, with 8 bases left between them. Germline lookup yields CDR1 GTSNPN and CDR2 SVGIG (reference sequence). CDR3 region: CAWSKGGYEQYF. In nucleotides, the CDR3 is TGTGCCTGGAGTAAGGGGGGCTACGAGCAGTACTTC.

The chain links TRBV4-1 to TRBJ2-7, with a possible D match to TRBD2 (5 bases). CDR1 is MGHRA and CDR2 is YSYEKL in the germline V gene. V lost 4 bases and J 2 bases, leaving 9 bases between the germline ends. This CDR3 spans 13 amino acids. In nucleotides, the CDR3 is TGCGCCAGCAGCCCACCCGGGGCCTACGAGCAGTACTTC. Amino acid sequence: CASSPPGAYEQYF.

The chain is built from TRBV5-6 and TRBJ2-6, with D maybe TRBD1 (6 bases). The germline V gene encodes CDR1 SGHDT and CDR2 YYEEEE. V dropped 6 bases and J dropped 0 bases, with 13 bases sitting between them. There are 16 residues in the CDR3. DNA for the CDR3: TGTGCCAGCACCCACGCAGGGGACTCTGGGGCCAACGTCCTGACTTTC. This sequence encodes CASTHAGDSGANVLTF.

V gene TRBV6-1 combines with J gene TRBJ2-7; 7 bases fit TRBD1. Germline-derived CDR1 and CDR2 are MNHNS and SASEGT. V was clipped by 7 bases and J by 2 bases; unmatched bases: 11. This CDR3 has 15 amino acids. CDR3 coding DNA: TGTGCCAGCACCACACCGGGACAGCCGACCTACGAGCAGTACTTC. This sequence encodes CASTTPGQPTYEQYF.

The CDR3 spells CASSGWTFKTNEKLFF. CDR3 sequence (DNA): TGTGCCAGCAGTGGATGGACATTTAAAACTAATGAAAAACTGTTTTTT. V is TRBV2 and J is TRBJ1-4; the D gene is possibly TRBD1 (5 bases). Trimming shortened V by 4 bases and J by 1 base, and 13 bases separated the two germline ends. CDR3 size: 16 residues. The germline CDR1 and CDR2 sequences are SNHLY and FYNNEI.

This clone was found once. Other nucleotide sequences from this sample produce the same CDR3. This sequence joins TRBV6-5 and TRBJ2-7; 9 bases map to TRBD1. Germline lookup yields CDR1 MNHEY and CDR2 SVGAGI. The CDR3 runs 14 residues. The junction had 5 bases not matched to a gene; V was cut back by 5 bases and J by 3 bases. CDR3 sequence (DNA): TGTGCCAGCAGTCCCGGGACAGGGCGCTACGAGCAGTACTTC. It translates to CASSPGTGRYEQYF.

This clone was seen only once. This chain links TRBV30 with TRBJ2-1; D may be TRBD2 (6 bases). Trimming left V 3 bases short and J 7 bases short, with 13 bases between. Germline-derived CDR1 and CDR2 are GTSNPN and SVGIG (reference sequence). This CDR3 contains 13 residues. The CDR3 is CAWRIRGKNEQFF. The DNA for the CDR3 is TGTGCCTGGAGGATCCGCGGGAAGAATGAGCAGTTCTTC.

The CDR3 spells CASRLTGGNEKLFF. CDR3 bases: TGTGCCAGCAGACTCACAGGGGGTAATGAAAAACTGTTTTTT. The chain joins TRBV27 to TRBJ1-4; 8 bases map to TRBD1. CDR1 and CDR2 (germline): MNHEY, SMNVEV (reference sequence). V dropped 6 bases and J dropped 4; count of bases not matched to a gene: 4. CDR3 size: 14 residues.

This sequence joins TRBV10-2 and TRBJ2-7; 8 bases are shared with TRBD1. Per germline, CDR1 WSHSY and CDR2 SAAADI. Trimming took 5 bases from V and 6 from J; bases not matched to a gene: 6. This CDR3 spans 13 amino acids. The CDR3 DNA sequence: TGCGCCAGCAGTAGTGGACAGGGTGCCGAGCAGTACTTC. Encoded protein: CASSSGQGAEQYF.

The chain recombines TRBV10-1 with TRBJ2-3; D perhaps matches TRBD2 (6 bases). There are 13 residues in the CDR3. The V end was cut by 7 bases, the J end by 5 bases, with 13 bases between. Germline CDR1 WNHNN, CDR2 SYGVQD (reference sequence). CDR3 DNA sequence: TGCGCCAGCAAGCGGGCTGAGGGAGATACGCAGTATTTT. This encodes CASKRAEGDTQYF.

The V gene is TRBV5-1, the J gene TRBJ2-6; D uncertain. Germline CDR1 SGHRS, CDR2 YFSETQ. The CDR3 is made up of 14 amino acids. The ends were cut back, 4 bases at V and 0 bases at J, with 5 bases in the middle. CDR3 residues: CASSPYSGANVLTF. CDR3 DNA sequence: TGCGCCAGCAGCCCGTACTCTGGGGCCAACGTCCTGACTTTC.

The gene calls are TRBV6-5 and TRBJ1-4; 7 nucleotides align to TRBD1. The germline V gene encodes CDR1 MNHEY and CDR2 SVGAGI. CDR3 length: 13 amino acids. The V gene end was trimmed by 6 bases and the J gene end by 2 bases; junction bases not matched to a gene: 0. The CDR3 region has the DNA TGTGCCAGCAGGGGACAGACTAATGAAAAACTGTTTTTT. Encoded protein: CASRGQTNEKLFF.

This clone was observed once. The V gene is TRBV5-4, the J gene TRBJ2-5; D gene unclear. The CDR3 runs 13 residues. Trimming pared 4 bases from V and 2 bases from J, leaving 9 bases between. Germline CDR1 is SGHNT and CDR2 is YYREEE (reference sequence). The CDR3 protein is CASSKTGQETQYF. Written as DNA, the CDR3 is TGTGCCAGCAGCAAGACCGGACAAGAGACCCAGTACTTC.

J is TRBJ1-2 and V is TRBV5-1; a possible D gene is TRBD1 (6 bases). The V gene's germline CDR1 is SGHRS and CDR2 YFSETQ. This CDR3 region has 14 residues. V lost 0 bases and J lost 4, with 10 bases in between. CDR3 sequence: CASSLEQGTYGYTF. DNA for the CDR3: TGCGCCAGCAGCTTGGAACAGGGAACCTATGGCTACACCTTC.

This clone was detected only once. The chain has TRBV5-4 and TRBJ1-2; D is uncertain. Germline loops: CDR1 SGHNT, CDR2 YYREEE (reference sequence). Trimming removed 5 bases at V and 8 bases at J, with 13 bases between. The CDR3 sequence is 12 residues long. The CDR3 DNA follows: TGTGCCAGCAGTTCACCGGGTGGAGGCTACACCTTC. This translates into CASSSPGGGYTF.

This clone is medium-sized by share. The rearrangement links TRBV12-5 to TRBJ1-1; TRBD1 matches 8 bases. CDR1 is LGHNT, CDR2 FRNRAP, per germline. V gave up 3 bases and J gave up 0 bases; unmatched junction bases: 24. CDR3 length: 22 amino acids. DNA of the CDR3: TGTGCTAGTGGTTTCAATCAGATAAGTTCCCTCCGGGACAGGAGTATGAACACTGAAGCTTTCTTT. Its translation is CASGFNQISSLRDRSMNTEAFF.

The chain is built from TRBV18 and TRBJ1-2, with a possible D match to TRBD1 (5 bases). Germline V gives CDR1 KGHSH, CDR2 LQKENI. The ends were cut back, 5 bases at V and 4 bases at J, with 17 bases in the middle. CDR3 length equals 15 residues. The CDR3 is CASSEQDGASYGYTF. As DNA, the CDR3 is TGTGCCAGCTCAGAACAGGACGGAGCTTCCTATGGCTACACCTTC.